These 7 T cell receptor beta chains came from one sample sequenced in a study of cytomegalovirus exposure and HLA in healthy donors. PCR employed 60 Vbeta and 13 Jbeta primers. Libraries were prepared by immunoSEQ multiplex PCR; TCRdb keeps only in-frame clonotypes and omits some of them. The table has 150,000 to 200,000 clones, around 82% seen once; the top ten hold roughly 13%. Sequencing was carried out using PBMCs. These receptors came from a woman aged 45-65 years in good health and CMV-seropositive.

V is TRBV5-8 and J is TRBJ1-2; perhaps TRBD1 as D (6 bases). The CDR3 is 15 amino acids. Per the germline V gene, CDR1 is SGHTS and CDR2 is YDEGEE. V dropped 1 base and J dropped 1 base, with 11 bases sitting between them. The CDR3 region has the DNA TGTGCCAGCAGCTTGTGGCCAGGGGATAACTATGGCTACACCTTC. Protein sequence: CASSLWPGDNYGYTF.

The rearrangement links TRBV5-1 to TRBJ2-5, with 8 bases aligning to TRBD1. Germline lookup yields CDR1 SGHRS and CDR2 YFSETQ. The CDR3 length is 13 residues. V gave up 3 bases and J gave up 5 bases; unmatched junction bases: 3. The CDR3 DNA is TGCGCCAGCAGCTACAGGGGGGAGGAGACCCAGTACTTC. Encoded protein: CASSYRGEETQYF.

The chain has TRBV23-1 and TRBJ1-5, with D perhaps TRBD1 (5 bases). TRBV23-1 qualifies as an ORF whose function is uncertain. V was pared by 0 bases and J by 6 bases, with 15 bases between. The CDR3 spans 16 residues. CDR3 sequence reads: CASSQSPLARVQPQHF. CDR3 nucleotide sequence: TGCGCCAGCAGTCAATCCCCTCTGGCCAGGGTTCAGCCCCAGCATTTT.

This chain connects TRBV7-9 to TRBJ2-3, with 12 bases that match TRBD2. From germline, CDR1 is SEHNR and CDR2 FQNEAQ (reference sequence). With 5 bases clipped from V and 0 bases from J, the junction kept 12 bases outside the gene matches. The CDR3 loop spans 19 amino acids. The CDR3 sequence: CASSRASGGVSASTDTQYF. The CDR3 nucleotides are TGTGCCAGCAGCCGTGCTAGCGGGGGGGTTTCCGCTAGCACAGATACGCAGTATTTT.

The genes are TRBV7-3 and TRBJ2-3, with TRBD1 identical over 7 bases. Trimming removed 2 bases from V and 2 bases from J; junction bases left unmatched: 10. This CDR3 spans 17 amino acids. The V gene's germline CDR1 is SGHTA and CDR2 FQGTGA. CDR3 DNA sequence: TGTGCCAGCAGCTTATACCGGGACAGAGAGTTCACAGATACGCAGTATTTT. Its protein is CASSLYRDREFTDTQYF.

V and J are TRBV30 and TRBJ1-1; D may be TRBD1 (5 bases). The CDR3 totals 12 residues. Germline V gives CDR1 GTSNPN, CDR2 SVGIG (reference sequence). V was trimmed by 4 bases and J by 4 bases, leaving 10 bases between them. CDR3 nucleotide sequence: TGTGCCTGGACTCCTGGGGCCACTGAAGCTTTCTTT. Translation: CAWTPGATEAFF.

The chain has TRBV5-6 and TRBJ2-3, with 10 bases aligning to TRBD2. The CDR3 is 17 residues long. In germline, CDR1 is SGHDT, CDR2 YYEEEE. V lost 0 bases to trimming and J lost 9 bases; unmatched junction nucleotides: 13. The CDR3 region is CASSLGWLTGLARTQYF. As DNA, the CDR3 is TGTGCCAGCAGCTTGGGATGGCTAACGGGACTAGCGAGAACGCAGTATTTT.